The TCR beta chain under discussion was sequenced for a study of blood T cell repertoires in COVID-19. Study context: COVID-19 samples collected from the United States, Italy and Spain covered acute and convalescent phases. Sources were T cells, B-cell-depleted T cells, or PBMCs; the material itself was cDNA or gDNA.

Authors' analysis steps: Counts of nucleated cells, estimated from reference gene primer amplification, were obtained. Profiled with immunoSEQ multiplex PCR; TCRdb holds only in-frame clones, not every one. V, J and clone size derive from that table, while D and trimming were established from the DNA sequence. The table lists about 53,000 clones, approximately 80% of them singletons. The junction had 1 base not matched to a gene; V was cut back by 0 bases and J by 0 bases. Looked up from germline, CDR1 is LGHDT and CDR2 is YNNKEL (reference sequence). CDR3 length: 16 amino acids. The sequenced sample was peripheral blood. This TCR was recovered from a human donor in a cohort sampled during active COVID-19. The chain combines TRBV3-1 (or the pseudogene TRBV3-2) with TRBJ2-5, with TRBD2 identical over 10 bases. The CDR3 here is CASSQETSGYQETQYF. The CDR3 bases are TGTGCCAGCAGCCAAGAGACTAGCGGGTACCAAGAGACCCAGTACTTC.